Following are 11 T cell receptor beta chains from one sample sequenced in a study of long-term antiretroviral therapy in people with HIV. With survey level as its setting, the immunoSEQ assay was v3.0. Using immunoSEQ multiplex PCR, the repertoire was profiled, and TCRdb retains in-frame clones only, with some absent. The sample has fewer than 20,000 clones, over 70% seen once. Sequenced material: unsorted PBMCs, taken 1.5 years before starting antiretroviral therapy. Receptors originate from a woman aged 50 to 60 with HIV.

The J gene is TRBJ2-5, the V gene TRBV7-7; 7 nucleotides align to TRBD2. V was clipped by 5 bases and J by 4 bases; unmatched bases: 7. Germline assignment: CDR1 SSHAT and CDR2 FNYEAQ (reference sequence). CDR3 size: 14 residues. In DNA, the CDR3 is TGTGCCAGCAGCCCGGGGGAGGGGCGAGAGACCCAGTACTTC. Protein sequence: CASSPGEGRETQYF.

This sequence joins TRBV11-2 and TRBJ2-3; TRBD2 matches 10 bases. Germline CDR1 is SGHAT and CDR2 is FQNNGV. The CDR3 consists of 16 residues. V lost 2 bases, J lost 3 bases, and 5 bases stayed unmatched. This CDR3 reads CASSLRASGGTDTQYF. Here the CDR3 DNA reads TGTGCCAGCAGCTTACGGGCTAGCGGGGGAACAGATACGCAGTATTTT.

The J gene is TRBJ2-1, the V gene TRBV5-4; D may match TRBD1 or TRBD2 (7 bases each). The CDR3 has 15 amino acids. Trimming pared 7 bases from V and 4 bases from J, leaving 18 bases between. Germline V gene sequence: CDR1 SGHNT, CDR2 YYREEE (reference sequence). This CDR3 is CASGRGQELYNEQFF. The CDR3 DNA sequence: TGTGCCAGCGGGAGGGGGCAGGAACTTTACAATGAGCAGTTCTTC. The full variable domain, rest sourced from reference TRBV5-4 and TRBJ2-1, is ETGVTQSPTHLIKTRGQQVTLRCSSQSGHNTVSWYQQALGQGPQFIFQYYREEENGRGNFPPRFSGLQFPNYSSELNVNALELDDSALYLCASGRGQELYNEQFFGPGTRLTVL.

V and J are TRBV25-1 and TRBJ1-2, with D hard to call. From germline, CDR1 is MGHDK and CDR2 SYGVNS. Trimming pared 7 bases from V and 0 bases from J, leaving 9 bases between. This CDR3 has 13 residues. CDR3 coding DNA: TGTGCCAGCAAAGCCGGAACTAACTATGGCTACACCTTC. Its protein is CASKAGTNYGYTF.

The rearrangement uses TRBV11-3 and TRBJ2-2; D not resolved. The germline V gene has CDR1 SGHNT and CDR2 YENEEA. This CDR3 is built from 13 residues. Trimming cost V 4 bases and J 4 bases, with 7 bases left between them. The CDR3 spells CASSSGSTGELFF. In DNA form, the CDR3 reads TGTGCCAGCAGCTCAGGTTCCACCGGGGAGCTGTTTTTT.

The chain carries TRBV6-1 and TRBJ2-1; 8 nucleotides agree with TRBD2. Unmatched junction bases numbered 5, after V lost 0 bases and J lost 4 bases. Per the germline V gene, CDR1 is MNHNS and CDR2 is SASEGT. The CDR3 extends over 16 amino acids. CDR3 sequence: CASSEADGGAYNEQFF. CDR3 coding DNA: TGTGCCAGCAGTGAAGCCGACGGGGGGGCGTACAATGAGCAGTTCTTC.

The genes are TRBV1 and TRBJ1-6; TRBD1 is taken as the D call from the table, unchecked against the DNA. TRBV1 is termed a pseudogene. The CDR3 is made up of 21 amino acids. The CDR3 protein is CTSSQDSPPQGTLSYNSPLHF. The CDR3 bases are TGCACCAGCAGCCAAGATAGCCCCCCACAGGGAACCCTCTCCTATAATTCACCCCTCCACTTT.

This chain links TRBV6-5 with TRBJ1-6; D remains unclear. The CDR3 runs to 13 residues. V lost 7 bases to trimming and J lost 6 bases, with 10 bases between them. Germline V gene sequence: CDR1 MNHEY, CDR2 SVGAGI. As DNA, the CDR3 is TGTGCCAGCATGTCGCAGGTTAATTCACCCCTCCACTTT. As protein: CASMSQVNSPLHF.

The V gene is TRBV6-5, the J gene TRBJ1-5; unclear D gene. This CDR3 has 13 amino acids. The germline V gene encodes CDR1 MNHEY and CDR2 SVGAGI. V shed 7 bases and J shed 5 bases, with 12 bases lying between them. CDR3 DNA: TGTGCCAGCACCAGTAGGCCGGATCAGCCCCAGCATTTT. Translated, it gives CASTSRPDQPQHF.

The rearrangement uses TRBV30 and TRBJ2-2, with a tentative D call TRBD1 (6 bases). Between the trimmed V and J ends, which lost 5 bases and 6 bases, there was a span of 13 bases. Germline loops: CDR1 GTSNPN, CDR2 SVGIG (reference sequence). CDR3 length: 13 residues. CDR3 in amino acids: CAWSQGRAGELFF. In DNA form, the CDR3 reads TGTGCCTGGTCACAGGGAAGGGCCGGGGAGCTGTTTTTT. Full variable domain (missing parts from reference TRBV30 and TRBJ2-2): SQTIHQWPATLVQPVGSPLSLECTVEGTSNPNLYWYRQAAGRGLQLLFYSVGIGQISSEVPQNLSASRPQDRQFILSSKKLLLSDSGFYLCAWSQGRAGELFFGEGSRLTVL.

The V call is TRBV27, the J call TRBJ2-2; 8 bases align to TRBD2. CDR3 length equals 14 residues. With V trimmed by 2 bases and J by 4 bases, 0 bases remained unmatched. In germline, CDR1 is MNHEY, CDR2 SMNVEV (reference sequence). CDR3 nucleotides: TGTGCCAGCAGTTTAGCGGGGGGCACCGGGGAGCTGTTTTTT. Amino acids: CASSLAGGTGELFF.